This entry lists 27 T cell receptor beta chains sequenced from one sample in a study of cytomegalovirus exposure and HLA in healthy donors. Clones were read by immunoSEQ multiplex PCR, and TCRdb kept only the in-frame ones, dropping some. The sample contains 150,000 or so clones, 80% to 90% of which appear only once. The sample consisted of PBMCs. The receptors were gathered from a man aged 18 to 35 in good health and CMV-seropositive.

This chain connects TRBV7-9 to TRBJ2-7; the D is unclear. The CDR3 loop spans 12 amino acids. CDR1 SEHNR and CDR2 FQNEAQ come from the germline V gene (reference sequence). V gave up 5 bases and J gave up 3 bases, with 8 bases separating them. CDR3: CASSPRSYEQYF. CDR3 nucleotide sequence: TGTGCCAGCAGCCCCAGAAGCTACGAGCAGTACTTC.

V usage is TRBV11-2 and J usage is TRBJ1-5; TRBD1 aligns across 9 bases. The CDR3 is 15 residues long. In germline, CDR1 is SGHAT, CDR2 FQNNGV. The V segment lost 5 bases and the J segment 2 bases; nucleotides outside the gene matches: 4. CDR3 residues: CASSPDRGRNQPQHF. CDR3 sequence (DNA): TGTGCCAGCAGCCCGGACAGGGGTCGCAATCAGCCCCAGCATTTT.

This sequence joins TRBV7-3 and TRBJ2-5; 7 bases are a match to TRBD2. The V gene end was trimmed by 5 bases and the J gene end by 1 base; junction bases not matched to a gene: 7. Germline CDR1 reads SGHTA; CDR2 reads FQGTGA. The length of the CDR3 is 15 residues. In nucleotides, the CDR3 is TGTGCCAGCAGCCACGCTAGCGGACCCCAAGAGACCCAGTACTTC. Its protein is CASSHASGPQETQYF.

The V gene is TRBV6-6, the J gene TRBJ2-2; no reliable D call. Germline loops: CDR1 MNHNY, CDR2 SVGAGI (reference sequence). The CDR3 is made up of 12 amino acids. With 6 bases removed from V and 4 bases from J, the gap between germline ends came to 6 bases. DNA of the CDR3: TGTGCCAGCAGCTCGGGCACCGGGGAGCTGTTTTTT. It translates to CASSSGTGELFF.

The CDR3 DNA follows: TGTGCCAGTAGTATGGCCAGGGGTCGCAATCAGCCCCAGCATTTT. Protein sequence: CASSMARGRNQPQHF. V and J are TRBV19 and TRBJ1-5; D possibly corresponds to TRBD1 (6 bases). The CDR3 extends over 15 amino acids. Germline values: CDR1 LNHDA, CDR2 SQIVND (reference sequence). Between the trimmed V and J ends, which lost 3 bases and 2 bases, there was a span of 11 bases.

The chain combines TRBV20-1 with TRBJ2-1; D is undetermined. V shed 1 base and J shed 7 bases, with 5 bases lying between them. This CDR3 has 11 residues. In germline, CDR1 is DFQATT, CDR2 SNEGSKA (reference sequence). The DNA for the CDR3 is TGCAGTGCTAGAGGAGCGAATGAGCAGTTCTTC. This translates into CSARGANEQFF.

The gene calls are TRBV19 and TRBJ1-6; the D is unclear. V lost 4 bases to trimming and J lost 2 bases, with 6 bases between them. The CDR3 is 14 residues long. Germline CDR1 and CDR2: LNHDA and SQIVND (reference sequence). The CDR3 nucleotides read TGTGCCAGTAGTACCGACACCTATAATTCACCCCTCCACTTT. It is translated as CASSTDTYNSPLHF.

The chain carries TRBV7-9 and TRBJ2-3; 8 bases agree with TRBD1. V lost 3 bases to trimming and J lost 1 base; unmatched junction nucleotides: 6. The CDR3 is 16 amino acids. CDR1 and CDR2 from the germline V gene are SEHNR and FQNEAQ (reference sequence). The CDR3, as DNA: TGTGCCAGCAGCTTGCCAACAGGGGGAGGCACAGATACGCAGTATTTT. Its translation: CASSLPTGGGTDTQYF.

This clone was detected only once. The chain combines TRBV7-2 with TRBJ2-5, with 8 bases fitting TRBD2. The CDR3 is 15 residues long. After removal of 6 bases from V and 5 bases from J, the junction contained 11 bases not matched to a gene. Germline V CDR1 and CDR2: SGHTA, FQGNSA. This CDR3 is CASSLLAVQMETQYF. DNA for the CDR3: TGTGCCAGCAGTTTACTAGCGGTACAAATGGAGACCCAGTACTTC.

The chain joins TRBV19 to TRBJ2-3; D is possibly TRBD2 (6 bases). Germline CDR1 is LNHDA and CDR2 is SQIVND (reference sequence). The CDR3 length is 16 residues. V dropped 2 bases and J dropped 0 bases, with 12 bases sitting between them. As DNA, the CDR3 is TGTGCCAGTAGTATAATGGGCGGACTAAGCACAGATACGCAGTATTTT. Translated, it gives CASSIMGGLSTDTQYF.

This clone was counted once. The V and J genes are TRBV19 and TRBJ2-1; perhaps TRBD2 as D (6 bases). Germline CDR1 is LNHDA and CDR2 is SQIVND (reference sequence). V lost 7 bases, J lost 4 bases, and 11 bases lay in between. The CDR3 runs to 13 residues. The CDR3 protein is CASKRETYNEQFF. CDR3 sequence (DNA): TGTGCCAGTAAACGGGAGACGTACAATGAGCAGTTCTTC. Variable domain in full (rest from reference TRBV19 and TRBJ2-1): DGGITQSPKYLFRKEGQNVTLSCEQNLNHDAMYWYRQDPGQGLRLIYYSQIVNDFQKGDIAEGYSVSREKKESFPLTVTSAQKNPTAFYLCASKRETYNEQFFGPGTRLTVL.

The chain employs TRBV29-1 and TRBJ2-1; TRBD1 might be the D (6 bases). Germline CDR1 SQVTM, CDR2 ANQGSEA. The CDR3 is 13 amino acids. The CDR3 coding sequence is TGCAAGGGCGTCAGGGGCCACCACAATGAGCAGTTCTTC. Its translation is CKGVRGHHNEQFF.

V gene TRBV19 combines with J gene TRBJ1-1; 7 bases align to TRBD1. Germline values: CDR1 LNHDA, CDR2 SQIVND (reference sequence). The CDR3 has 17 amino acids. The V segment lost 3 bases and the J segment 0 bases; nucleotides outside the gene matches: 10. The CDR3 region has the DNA TGTGCCAGTAGTATGAAAAAGACAGGGAAGCTGAACACTGAAGCTTTCTTT. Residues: CASSMKKTGKLNTEAFF.

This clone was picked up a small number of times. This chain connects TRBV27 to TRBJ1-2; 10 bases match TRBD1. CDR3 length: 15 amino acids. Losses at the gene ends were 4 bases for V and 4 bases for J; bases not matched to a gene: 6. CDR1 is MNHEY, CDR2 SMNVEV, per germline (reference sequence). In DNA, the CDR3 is TGTGCCAGCAGTTCAGACAGGGGGCCAGGCTATGGCTACACCTTC. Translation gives CASSSDRGPGYGYTF.

CDR3 sequence (DNA): TGTGCCAGCGGCCGGGACAGAGCTAACTATGGCTACACCTTC. Its protein is CASGRDRANYGYTF. This chain uses TRBV6-5 with TRBJ1-2; the match to TRBD1 covers 7 bases. This CDR3 has 14 residues. The ends lost 8 bases at V and 0 bases at J; junction bases unmatched: 6. The germline V gene encodes CDR1 MNHEY and CDR2 SVGAGI.

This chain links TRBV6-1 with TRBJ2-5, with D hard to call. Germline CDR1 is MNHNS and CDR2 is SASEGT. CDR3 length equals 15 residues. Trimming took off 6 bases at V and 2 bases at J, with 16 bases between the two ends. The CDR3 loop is CASRPGASGQETQYF. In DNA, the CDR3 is TGTGCCAGCAGACCGGGTGCGAGTGGTCAAGAGACCCAGTACTTC.

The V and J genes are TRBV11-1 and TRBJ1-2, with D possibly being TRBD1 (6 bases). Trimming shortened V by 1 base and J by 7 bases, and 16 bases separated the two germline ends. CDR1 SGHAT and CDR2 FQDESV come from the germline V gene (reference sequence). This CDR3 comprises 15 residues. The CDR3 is CASSLDPTGFGGYTF. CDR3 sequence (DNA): TGTGCCAGCAGCTTAGACCCTACAGGGTTCGGTGGCTACACCTTC.

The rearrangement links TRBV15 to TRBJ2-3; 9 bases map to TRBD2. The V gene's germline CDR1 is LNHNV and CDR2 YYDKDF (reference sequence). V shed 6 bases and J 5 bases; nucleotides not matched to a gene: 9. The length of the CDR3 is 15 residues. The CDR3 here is CATRGVAGEVDTQYF. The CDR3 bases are TGTGCCACCAGGGGGGTAGCGGGGGAGGTAGATACGCAGTATTTT. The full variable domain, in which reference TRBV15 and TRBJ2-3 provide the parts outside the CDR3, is DAMVIQNPRYQVTQFGKPVTLSCSQTLNHNVMYWYQQKSSQAPKLLFHYYDKDFNNEADTPDNFQSRRPNTSFCFLDIRSPGLGDTAMYLCATRGVAGEVDTQYFGPGTRLTVL.

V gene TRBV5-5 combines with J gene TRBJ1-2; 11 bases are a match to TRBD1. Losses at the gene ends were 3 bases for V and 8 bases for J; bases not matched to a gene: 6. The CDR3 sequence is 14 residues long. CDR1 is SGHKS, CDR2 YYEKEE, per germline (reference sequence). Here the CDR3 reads CASSYGQGAEGYTF. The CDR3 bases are TGTGCCAGCAGCTACGGACAGGGGGCGGAGGGCTACACCTTC. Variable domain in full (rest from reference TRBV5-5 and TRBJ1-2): DAGVTQSPTHLIKTRGQQVTLRCSPISGHKSVSWYQQVLGQGPQFIFQYYEKEERGRGNFPDRFSARQFPNYSSELNVNALLLGDSALYLCASSYGQGAEGYTFGSGTRLTVV.

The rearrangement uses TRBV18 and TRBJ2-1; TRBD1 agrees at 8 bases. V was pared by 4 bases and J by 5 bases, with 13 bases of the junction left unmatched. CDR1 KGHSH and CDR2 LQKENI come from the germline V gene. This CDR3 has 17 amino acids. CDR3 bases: TGTGCCAGCTCACGACAGGGGTTGGACAGTGTGAACAATGAGCAGTTCTTC. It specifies CASSRQGLDSVNNEQFF.

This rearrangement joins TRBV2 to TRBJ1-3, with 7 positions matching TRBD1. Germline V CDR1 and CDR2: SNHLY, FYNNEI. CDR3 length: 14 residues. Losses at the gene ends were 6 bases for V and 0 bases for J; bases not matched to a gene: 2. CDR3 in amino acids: CASRDRYSGNTIYF. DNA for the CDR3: TGTGCCAGCAGGGACAGGTACTCTGGAAACACCATATATTTT. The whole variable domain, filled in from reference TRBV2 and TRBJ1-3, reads EPEVTQTPSHQVTQMGQEVILRCVPISNHLYFYWYRQILGQKVEFLVSFYNNEISEKSEIFDDQFSVERPDGSNFTLKIRSTKLEDSAMYFCASRDRYSGNTIYFGEGSWLTVV.

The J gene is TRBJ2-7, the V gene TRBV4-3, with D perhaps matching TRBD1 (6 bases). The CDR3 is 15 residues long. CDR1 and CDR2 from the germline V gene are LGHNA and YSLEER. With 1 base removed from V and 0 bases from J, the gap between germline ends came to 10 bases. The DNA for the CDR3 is TGCGCCAGCAGCCAAGGGACAGTAAGCTCCTACGAGCAGTACTTC. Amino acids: CASSQGTVSSYEQYF.

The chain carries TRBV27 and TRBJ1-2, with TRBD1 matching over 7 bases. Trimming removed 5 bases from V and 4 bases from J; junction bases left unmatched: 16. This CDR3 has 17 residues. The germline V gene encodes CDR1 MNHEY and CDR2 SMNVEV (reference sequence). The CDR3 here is CASSPRQGVGGAYGYTF. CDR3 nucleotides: TGTGCCAGCAGTCCCCGACAGGGTGTGGGTGGGGCCTATGGCTACACCTTC.

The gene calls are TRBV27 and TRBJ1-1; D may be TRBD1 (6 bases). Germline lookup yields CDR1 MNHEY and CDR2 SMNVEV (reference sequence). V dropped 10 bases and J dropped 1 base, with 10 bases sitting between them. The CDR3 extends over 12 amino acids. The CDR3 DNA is TGTGCCACCGCGACAGGGAACACTGAAGCTTTCTTT. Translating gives CATATGNTEAFF.

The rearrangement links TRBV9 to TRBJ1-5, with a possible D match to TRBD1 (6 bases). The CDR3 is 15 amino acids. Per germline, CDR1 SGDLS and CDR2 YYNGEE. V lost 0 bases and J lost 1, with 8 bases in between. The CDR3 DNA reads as TGTGCCAGCAGCGTAGGGACAGCAAGCAATCAGCCCCAGCATTTT. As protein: CASSVGTASNQPQHF.

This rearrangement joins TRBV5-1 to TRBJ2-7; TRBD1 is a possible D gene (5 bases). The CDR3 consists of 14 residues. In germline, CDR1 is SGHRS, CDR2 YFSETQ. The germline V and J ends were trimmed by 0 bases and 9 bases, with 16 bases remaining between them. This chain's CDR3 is CASSLDTETAGQYF. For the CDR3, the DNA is TGCGCCAGCAGCTTGGATACCGAGACAGCCGGGCAGTACTTC.

The CDR3 loop is CASSASPHGRQETQYF. CDR3 nucleotides: TGTGCCAGCAGCGCATCCCCACACGGGAGACAAGAGACCCAGTACTTC. This sequence joins TRBV9 and TRBJ2-5; D is possibly TRBD2 (6 bases). Germline values: CDR1 SGDLS, CDR2 YYNGEE. The CDR3 totals 16 residues. With 3 bases removed from V and 2 bases from J, the gap between germline ends came to 17 bases.